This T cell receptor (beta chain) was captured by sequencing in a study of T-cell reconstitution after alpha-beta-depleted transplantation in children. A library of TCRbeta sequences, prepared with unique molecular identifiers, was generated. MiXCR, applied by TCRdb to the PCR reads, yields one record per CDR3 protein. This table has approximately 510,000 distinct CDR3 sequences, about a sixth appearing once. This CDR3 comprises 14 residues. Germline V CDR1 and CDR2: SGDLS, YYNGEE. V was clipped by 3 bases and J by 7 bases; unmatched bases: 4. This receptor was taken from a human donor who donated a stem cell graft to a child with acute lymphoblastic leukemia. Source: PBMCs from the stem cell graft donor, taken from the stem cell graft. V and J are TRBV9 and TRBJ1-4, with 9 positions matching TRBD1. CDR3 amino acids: CASSALTGGEKLFF. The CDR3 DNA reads TGTGCCAGCAGCGCCCTGACAGGGGGTGAAAAACTGTTTTTT.